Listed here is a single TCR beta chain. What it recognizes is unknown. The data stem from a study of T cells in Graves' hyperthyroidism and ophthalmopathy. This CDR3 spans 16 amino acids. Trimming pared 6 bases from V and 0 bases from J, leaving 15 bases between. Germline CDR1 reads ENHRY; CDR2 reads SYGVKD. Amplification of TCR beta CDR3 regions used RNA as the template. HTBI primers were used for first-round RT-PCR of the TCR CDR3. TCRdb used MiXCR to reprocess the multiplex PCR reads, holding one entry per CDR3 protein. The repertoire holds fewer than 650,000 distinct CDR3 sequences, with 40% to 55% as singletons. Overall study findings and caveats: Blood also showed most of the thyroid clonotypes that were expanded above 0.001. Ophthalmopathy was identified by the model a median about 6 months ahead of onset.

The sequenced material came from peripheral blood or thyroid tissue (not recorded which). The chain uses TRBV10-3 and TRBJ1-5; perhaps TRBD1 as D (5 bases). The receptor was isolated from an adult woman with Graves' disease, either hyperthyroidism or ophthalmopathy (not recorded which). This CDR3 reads CAISVGPPYSNQPQHF. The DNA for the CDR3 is TGTGCCATCAGCGTGGGACCGCCGTATAGCAATCAGCCCCAGCATTTT.